A single sample gave rise to the 28 T cell receptor beta chains below, sequenced in a study of beta chain features in type 1 diabetes. As every portion of the isolated RNA was reverse transcribed, the sequencing read expressed TCRB transcripts. Clones were sequenced by immunoSEQ multiplex PCR, and TCRdb holds only the in-frame ones, with some missing. The sample lists around 58,000 clones, approximately 59% seen once, with 2% to 2.5% in the top ten. Material: Tregs from blood. Receptors were obtained from a woman between 18 and 29 years old in good health.

This clone has a handful of counts. This rearrangement joins TRBV2 to TRBJ1-1; a possible D gene is TRBD1 (5 bases). CDR1 and CDR2 from the germline V gene are SNHLY and FYNNEI. There are 16 residues in the CDR3. The V end was cut by 10 bases, the J end by 0 bases, with 21 bases between. DNA for the CDR3: TGTGCCACCAAGAACGAAGGGGCGGTTTTGAACACTGAAGCTTTCTTT. Translation: CATKNEGAVLNTEAFF.

The chain recombines TRBV6-6 with TRBJ1-5; the match to TRBD1 covers 8 bases. V lost 2 bases to trimming and J lost 4 bases; unmatched junction nucleotides: 4. This CDR3 has 15 residues. CDR1 and CDR2 (germline): MNHNY, SVGAGI (reference sequence). Written as DNA, the CDR3 is TGTGCCAGCAGTTACCCCCAGGGGGCGAATCAGCCCCAGCATTTT. Its protein product is CASSYPQGANQPQHF.

V is TRBV27 and J is TRBJ1-2; TRBD1 agrees at 7 bases. There are 13 residues in the CDR3. CDR1 is MNHEY, CDR2 SMNVEV, per germline (reference sequence). V shed 4 bases and J 8 bases; nucleotides not matched to a gene: 7. CDR3 in amino acids: CASSSTGYAGYTF. Here the CDR3 DNA reads TGTGCCAGCAGTTCGACAGGGTACGCCGGCTACACCTTC.

The rearrangement joins TRBV5-4 to TRBJ2-5; tentative D call: TRBD2 (6 bases). Trimming left V 7 bases short and J 5 bases short, with 15 bases between. This CDR3 is built from 13 residues. The germline CDR1 and CDR2 sequences are SGHNT and YYREEE (reference sequence). The CDR3 coding sequence is TGTGCCAGCCCTGGCGGGGTTGAGGAGACCCAGTACTTC. This sequence encodes CASPGGVEETQYF.

The chain joins TRBV6-1 to TRBJ1-5, with D unresolved. The germline gives CDR1 MNHNS, CDR2 SASEGT. The CDR3 totals 15 residues. V was shortened by 6 bases and J by 7 bases, with 19 bases between the two germline ends. The CDR3 reads CASSGRVTAGQPQHF. The CDR3 bases are TGTGCCAGCAGCGGGAGGGTTACAGCGGGGCAGCCCCAGCATTTT.

The chain uses TRBV27 and TRBJ1-5; 8 bases align to TRBD1. J gave up 4 bases and V 2 bases, and 7 bases lay outside the gene matches. The germline V gene has CDR1 MNHEY and CDR2 SMNVEV (reference sequence). The CDR3 loop spans 16 amino acids. CDR3: CASSLPETGENQPQHF. The DNA of the CDR3 is TGTGCCAGCAGTTTACCAGAGACAGGGGAGAATCAGCCCCAGCATTTT.

The CDR3 here is CASSSGLAGRETQYF. The CDR3 DNA reads TGTGCCAGCAGCTCGGGACTAGCGGGACGAGAGACCCAGTACTTC. The chain links TRBV5-4 to TRBJ2-5; 13 positions match TRBD2. The CDR3 runs to 15 residues. Germline CDR1 and CDR2: SGHNT and YYREEE (reference sequence). V lost 3 bases and J lost 4; bases outside the gene matches: 3.

This sequence joins TRBV6-5 and TRBJ1-1; TRBD1 might be the D (5 bases). Germline assignment: CDR1 MNHEY and CDR2 SVGAGI. The V end was cut by 2 bases, the J end by 6 bases, with 13 bases between. The CDR3 runs to 14 residues. Here the CDR3 DNA reads TGTGCCAGCAGTTACGGGGCGGTTATCCCTGAAGCTTTCTTT. The encoded protein is CASSYGAVIPEAFF.

This rearrangement joins TRBV6-1 to TRBJ1-5; D unresolved. Germline V gene data show CDR1 as MNHNS and CDR2 as SASEGT. The CDR3 consists of 14 residues. Trimming removed 2 bases at V and 7 bases at J, with 12 bases between. CDR3 amino acids: CASSESHSRQPQHF. CDR3 DNA: TGTGCCAGCAGTGAAAGTCACAGTAGGCAGCCCCAGCATTTT.

V usage is TRBV7-9 and J usage is TRBJ2-3; 7 nucleotides match TRBD1. The length of the CDR3 is 13 residues. V gave up 5 bases and J gave up 6 bases; unmatched junction bases: 5. Germline V gene data show CDR1 as SEHNR and CDR2 as FQNEAQ (reference sequence). The CDR3 loop is CASSITGVDTQYF. For the CDR3, the DNA is TGTGCCAGCAGCATTACAGGGGTTGATACGCAGTATTTT.

The chain uses TRBV10-3 and TRBJ2-1; D remains unclear. Germline-derived CDR1 and CDR2 are ENHRY and SYGVKD. The CDR3 spans 12 residues. V was trimmed by 10 bases and J by 4 bases, leaving 11 bases between them. In DNA form, the CDR3 reads TGTGCCACCCTCGACACTTACAATGAGCAGTTCTTC. The encoded protein is CATLDTYNEQFF.

In its sample, this clone was seen a few times. The chain employs TRBV5-6 and TRBJ1-1, with D possibly being TRBD1 (6 bases). V was cut by 4 bases and J by 2 bases, with 15 bases left in between. The CDR3 consists of 15 residues. Germline CDR1 and CDR2: SGHDT and YYEEEE. The chain's CDR3 is CASSGPGHDNTEAFF. For the CDR3, the DNA is TGTGCCAGCAGCGGCCCGGGACACGATAACACTGAAGCTTTCTTT.

The chain is built from TRBV5-4 and TRBJ2-2; D perhaps matches TRBD1 (6 bases). The CDR3 sequence is 13 residues long. Germline V lookup: CDR1 SGHNT, CDR2 YYREEE (reference sequence). V dropped 4 bases and J dropped 6 bases, with 10 bases sitting between them. The CDR3, as DNA: TGTGCCAGCAGCATGGCAGGGGCCGGGGAGCTGTTTTTT. This codes for CASSMAGAGELFF.

This chain connects TRBV5-1 to TRBJ2-3, with 7 positions matching TRBD2. The V gene end was trimmed by 2 bases and the J gene end by 0 bases; junction bases not matched to a gene: 3. CDR1 and CDR2 (germline): SGHRS, YFSETQ. The length of the CDR3 is 15 residues. DNA of the CDR3: TGCGCCAGCAGCTTTAGCGGGCGAAGCACAGATACGCAGTATTTT. Translating gives CASSFSGRSTDTQYF.

The sample holds a few counts of this clone. The J gene is TRBJ2-5, the V gene TRBV5-1, with TRBD1 matching over 8 bases. Germline V gene lookup returns CDR1 SGHRS and CDR2 YFSETQ. With V trimmed by 3 bases and J by 1 base, 2 bases remained unmatched. CDR3 length: 14 residues. The CDR3 bases are TGCGCCAGCAGCTCGGGGACAGGCCAAGAGACCCAGTACTTC. Protein product: CASSSGTGQETQYF.

The CDR3 bases are TGTGCCAGCCGGGACAGGGGACCGAACACTGAAGCTTTCTTT. It codes for CASRDRGPNTEAFF. V gene TRBV2 combines with J gene TRBJ1-1; the match to TRBD1 covers 10 bases. The CDR3 covers 14 residues. The junction had 4 bases not matched to a gene; V was cut back by 8 bases and J by 1 base. The germline V gene has CDR1 SNHLY and CDR2 FYNNEI.

V is TRBV7-2 and J is TRBJ2-2, with 11 bases fitting TRBD1. Trimming removed 3 bases from V and 6 bases from J; junction bases left unmatched: 3. This CDR3 is 15 amino acids long. Germline V lookup: CDR1 SGHTA, CDR2 FQGNSA. DNA for the CDR3: TGTGCCAGCAGCTTGAGGACAGGGGGCTCCGGGGAGCTGTTTTTT. This codes for CASSLRTGGSGELFF. The full variable domain, in which reference TRBV7-2 and TRBJ2-2 provide the parts outside the CDR3, is GAGVSQSPSNKVTEKGKDVELRCDPISGHTALYWYRQSLGQGLEFLIYFQGNSAPDKSGLPSDRFSAERTGGSVSTLTIQRTQQEDSAVYLCASSLRTGGSGELFFGEGSRLTVL.

CDR3 nucleotide sequence: TGTGCCAGCAATTACCGGGGGACGAGCCAGCCCCAGCATTTT. Residues: CASNYRGTSQPQHF. The V call is TRBV2, the J call TRBJ1-5; D might be TRBD1 (5 bases). Trimming pared 7 bases from V and 7 bases from J, leaving 17 bases between. The germline V gene has CDR1 SNHLY and CDR2 FYNNEI. This CDR3 contains 14 residues.

The chain joins TRBV19 to TRBJ2-2, with TRBD1 matching 7 bases. V lost 10 bases to trimming and J lost 1 base; unmatched junction nucleotides: 3. This CDR3 region has 13 residues. Germline assignment: CDR1 LNHDA and CDR2 SQIVND (reference sequence). The CDR3 sequence: CATRTGNTGELFF. The CDR3 DNA reads as TGTGCCACACGGACAGGGAACACCGGGGAGCTGTTTTTT.

This chain links TRBV12-5 with TRBJ2-2; 8 positions agree with TRBD2. Germline CDR1 reads LGHNT; CDR2 reads FRNRAP. V was pared by 1 base and J by 0 bases, with 4 bases of the junction left unmatched. There are 17 residues in the CDR3. The CDR3 bases are TGTGCTAGTGGTTTGGGGCTAGCGGGTACGAACACCGGGGAGCTGTTTTTT. Protein product: CASGLGLAGTNTGELFF.

This clone was seen more than once but under ten times. This chain uses TRBV5-6 with TRBJ2-7; D is perhaps TRBD1 (5 bases). V gave up 0 bases and J gave up 6 bases, with 7 bases separating them. In germline, CDR1 is SGHDT, CDR2 YYEEEE. This CDR3 is built from 12 residues. CDR3 sequence (DNA): TGTGCCAGCAGCTTGGAAAGGGGCGAGCAGTACTTC. This translates into CASSLERGEQYF.

The chain is built from TRBV10-3 and TRBJ2-1; 9 bases match TRBD2. CDR3 length: 13 amino acids. V lost 3 bases, J lost 7 bases, and 1 base stayed unmatched. CDR1 ENHRY and CDR2 SYGVKD come from the germline V gene. The CDR3 here is CAISESGRNEQFF. CDR3 bases: TGTGCCATCAGTGAAAGCGGGAGGAATGAGCAGTTCTTC.

This sequence joins TRBV18 and TRBJ2-2; TRBD1 might be the D (7 bases). This CDR3 comprises 17 residues. Germline V gene data show CDR1 as KGHSH and CDR2 as LQKENI. V was shortened by 6 bases and J by 1 base, with 18 bases between the two germline ends. The CDR3 bases are TGTGCCAGCTCCCACAGGGGAACAGCGGGGAACACCGGGGAGCTGTTTTTT. This translates into CASSHRGTAGNTGELFF.

This CDR3 is CASSQVAVNTDTQYF. Here the CDR3 DNA reads TGTGCCAGCAGCCAAGTCGCGGTGAATACAGATACGCAGTATTTT. The chain links TRBV7-2 to TRBJ2-3; D is undetermined. Germline V gene data show CDR1 as SGHTA and CDR2 as FQGNSA. The V end was cut by 5 bases, the J end by 3 bases, with 15 bases between. The length of the CDR3 is 15 residues. The whole variable domain, filled in from reference TRBV7-2 and TRBJ2-3, reads GAGVSQSPSNKVTEKGKDVELRCDPISGHTALYWYRQSLGQGLEFLIYFQGNSAPDKSGLPSDRFSAERTGGSVSTLTIQRTQQEDSAVYLCASSQVAVNTDTQYFGPGTRLTVL.

This clone turned up a few times. The gene calls are TRBV30 and TRBJ1-1; D might be TRBD1 (5 bases). This CDR3 has 11 residues. CDR1 GTSNPN and CDR2 SVGIG come from the germline V gene (reference sequence). V was clipped by 3 bases and J by 5 bases, with 7 bases between them. The CDR3 loop is CAWSPGTEAFF. CDR3 nucleotides: TGTGCCTGGAGCCCAGGGACTGAAGCTTTCTTT. Together with reference TRBV30 and TRBJ1-1, the CDR3 gives the full variable domain: SQTIHQWPATLVQPVGSPLSLECTVEGTSNPNLYWYRQAAGRGLQLLFYSVGIGQISSEVPQNLSASRPQDRQFILSSKKLLLSDSGFYLCAWSPGTEAFFGQGTRLTVV.

This clone was seen a handful of times. The chain joins TRBV7-2 to TRBJ2-7, with D unclear. CDR1 is SGHTA, CDR2 FQGNSA, per germline. V was pared by 1 base and J by 6 bases, with 13 bases between. The CDR3 loop spans 14 amino acids. This CDR3 reads CASSLGWASSEQYF. Here the CDR3 DNA reads TGTGCCAGCAGCTTAGGGTGGGCTTCAAGCGAGCAGTACTTC.

This clone was seen more than once but under ten times. The rearrangement joins TRBV5-1 to TRBJ2-3, with D tentatively TRBD2 (7 bases). This CDR3 region has 15 residues. Germline lookup yields CDR1 SGHRS and CDR2 YFSETQ. Trimming removed 4 bases at V and 5 bases at J, with 17 bases between. CDR3 bases: TGCGCCAGCAGCATCCTTGGGGGGGCTGGAGATACGCAGTATTTT. It yields the protein CASSILGGAGDTQYF.

With regard to this clone: Other DNA sequences within the sample encode an identical CDR3. The chain combines TRBV30 with TRBJ1-5; D is perhaps TRBD1 (5 bases). Germline V gene sequence: CDR1 GTSNPN, CDR2 SVGIG (reference sequence). The CDR3 spans 13 residues. The V gene lost 1 base and the J gene lost 4 bases, with 8 bases spanning the gap. The CDR3 loop is CAWSGTGNQPQHF. DNA for the CDR3: TGTGCCTGGAGTGGTACAGGTAATCAGCCCCAGCATTTT.